Shown below are 8 T cell receptor beta chains from a single sample sequenced in a study of shared clonotypes between healthy human individuals. TCRdb's copy holds only in-frame clones and misses some; the assay was immunoSEQ multiplex PCR. This sample carries roughly 1.4 million clones, around 98.5% of them seen once, and the ten largest clones take roughly 0.36%. The sequencing sample was made of naive CD4+ T cells sorted from blood. The subset: CD45RA+ positively selected. The receptors shown here come from a man younger than 40 in good health.

V is TRBV6-1 and J is TRBJ2-7; no firm D call. Germline CDR1 is MNHNS and CDR2 is SASEGT. Trimming left V 4 bases short and J 5 bases short, with 6 bases between. The CDR3 sequence is 11 residues long. The CDR3 DNA reads TGTGCCAGCAGTGTAGGGCACGAGCAGTACTTC. Its translation: CASSVGHEQYF.

The V and J genes are TRBV19 and TRBJ2-7, with TRBD2 matching 10 bases. From germline, CDR1 is LNHDA and CDR2 SQIVND (reference sequence). Trimming cost V 5 bases and J 4 bases; bases outside gene matches: 5. The CDR3 has 14 residues. In nucleotides, the CDR3 is TGTGCCAGTAGTGACCTAGCGGGAGCATACGAGCAGTACTTC. Translation: CASSDLAGAYEQYF.

The rearrangement links TRBV5-1 to TRBJ2-1; D possibly corresponds to TRBD2 (5 bases). V dropped 4 bases and J dropped 7 bases, with 21 bases sitting between them. CDR1 is SGHRS, CDR2 YFSETQ, per germline. CDR3 length equals 16 residues. Here the CDR3 reads CASSPTNLLVENEQFF. DNA of the CDR3: TGCGCCAGCAGCCCGACCAATTTACTAGTGGAGAATGAGCAGTTCTTC.

This chain joins TRBV9 and TRBJ2-7; 9 bases agree with TRBD1. Trimming cost V 4 bases and J 6 bases; bases outside gene matches: 8. This CDR3 has 14 residues. In germline, CDR1 is SGDLS, CDR2 YYNGEE. CDR3: CASSPGTGIGEQYF. CDR3 bases: TGTGCCAGCAGCCCCGGGACAGGGATAGGCGAGCAGTACTTC.

V and J are TRBV9 and TRBJ1-4; 9 bases map to TRBD1. Germline CDR1 SGDLS, CDR2 YYNGEE. The length of the CDR3 is 15 residues. J gave up 5 bases and V 3 bases, and 5 bases lay outside the gene matches. CDR3 in amino acids: CASSGWGTGNEKLFF. The CDR3 coding sequence is TGTGCCAGCAGCGGGTGGGGGACAGGGAATGAAAAACTGTTTTTT.

The DNA of the CDR3 is TGTGCCATCAGTTCGGGATCCCTTACCTACGAGCAGTACTTC. It encodes CAISSGSLTYEQYF. The rearrangement links TRBV10-3 to TRBJ2-7; TRBD2 is a possible D gene (5 bases). Germline CDR1 is ENHRY and CDR2 is SYGVKD. The CDR3 extends over 14 amino acids. V gave up 5 bases and J gave up 2 bases, with 13 bases separating them.

Details on this clone: Other DNA sequences in the same sample also yield this CDR3. This chain links TRBV7-9 with TRBJ2-5; D gene uncertain. The CDR3 is made up of 11 amino acids. V lost 2 bases to trimming and J lost 5 bases, with 3 bases between them. The germline V gene has CDR1 SEHNR and CDR2 FQNEAQ (reference sequence). CDR3 loop: CASSLKETQYF. In nucleotides, the CDR3 is TGTGCCAGCAGCTTAAAGGAGACCCAGTACTTC.

The J gene is TRBJ2-3, the V gene TRBV5-1; D may be TRBD1 or TRBD2 (5 bases each). The CDR3 has 15 residues. CDR1 and CDR2 from the germline V gene are SGHRS and YFSETQ. V shed 5 bases and J shed 2 bases, with 15 bases lying between them. The CDR3 sequence: CASRKGPMNTDTQYF. For the CDR3, the DNA is TGCGCCAGCAGGAAGGGACCCATGAACACAGATACGCAGTATTTT.